These 10 T cell receptor beta chains were all obtained from the same sample, sequenced in a study of lymphopenia after photon versus proton radiotherapy. The protocol was immunoSEQ multiplex PCR, while the TCRdb copy is restricted to in-frame clones and leaves out a portion. The table includes roughly 40,000 clones, about four fifths detected once. The input for sequencing was peripheral blood, taken from a patient treated with proton-based radiotherapy. The source is a woman between 65 and 79 years old with pancreatic cancer.

The rearrangement joins TRBV5-8 to TRBJ2-3; possible D gene TRBD1, 5 bases. The CDR3 sequence is 16 residues long. Between the trimmed V and J ends, which lost 0 bases and 4 bases, there was a span of 15 bases. Germline lookup yields CDR1 SGHTS and CDR2 YDEGEE. The CDR3 DNA is TGTGCCAGCAGCTTGGCCAGGGTATTTTGGGCAGATACGCAGTATTTT. This gives the protein CASSLARVFWADTQYF.

The chain uses TRBV4-1 and TRBJ1-1, with unresolved D. With 4 bases removed from V and 1 base from J, the gap between germline ends came to 10 bases. This CDR3 is built from 14 residues. Per germline, CDR1 MGHRA and CDR2 YSYEKL. CDR3 nucleotide sequence: TGCGCCAGCAGCCTGGGCAGCAGGAACACTGAAGCTTTCTTT. This codes for CASSLGSRNTEAFF.

The chain couples TRBV5-1 to TRBJ2-5; the match to TRBD2 covers 8 bases. The CDR3 consists of 14 residues. Trimming cost V 5 bases and J 2 bases; bases outside gene matches: 5. Germline CDR1 is SGHRS and CDR2 is YFSETQ. As DNA, the CDR3 is TGCGCCAGCAGGACGGGAGGGGGTCAAGAGACCCAGTACTTC. It encodes CASRTGGGQETQYF.

The chain combines TRBV9 with TRBJ2-1; 9 positions agree with TRBD2. The CDR3 covers 14 residues. Looked up from germline, CDR1 is SGDLS and CDR2 is YYNGEE. V shed 4 bases, J shed 7 bases, and the junction held 6 bases outside the gene matches. CDR3 DNA sequence: TGTGCCAGCAGCCCCAGCGGGAGGCAAAATGAGCAGTTCTTC. Protein sequence: CASSPSGRQNEQFF.

This sequence joins TRBV10-3 and TRBJ2-1; TRBD2 might be the D (6 bases). Trimming took 9 bases from V and 7 from J, leaving 16 bases between them. CDR1 and CDR2 (germline): ENHRY, SYGVKD. The CDR3 loop spans 13 amino acids. CDR3 in amino acids: CAIAPGAGNEQFF. The CDR3, as DNA: TGTGCCATTGCTCCGGGAGCGGGTAATGAGCAGTTCTTC.

This chain joins TRBV19 and TRBJ2-2; D is undetermined. Deletions cut 5 bases from V and 8 bases from J, with 15 bases between. Germline CDR1 is LNHDA and CDR2 is SQIVND (reference sequence). The CDR3 is 14 amino acids. The CDR3 DNA reads TGTGCCAGTAGTTTAGGTTCGCAACCAGGGGAGCTGTTTTTT. It specifies CASSLGSQPGELFF.

With regard to this clone: A junction boundary mismatches the germline segment, possibly from a read error. The chain is built from TRBV30 and TRBJ2-5, with 8 bases fitting TRBD2. The V gene's germline CDR1 is GTSNPN and CDR2 SVGIG (reference sequence). This CDR3 region has 18 residues. Here the CDR3 reads CAWSQGIGGVVTQGTQYF. CDR3 DNA sequence: TGTGCCTGGAGTCAAGGGATCGGGGGGGTAGTGACGCAAGGGACCCAGTACTTC.

The rearrangement uses TRBV30 and TRBJ1-2, with 9 bases matching TRBD1. V gave up 2 bases and J gave up 6 bases; unmatched junction bases: 7. Looked up from germline, CDR1 is GTSNPN and CDR2 is SVGIG (reference sequence). This CDR3 has 14 residues. CDR3 in DNA: TGTGCCTGGAGTACACCGGGACAGGGAGATGGCTACACCTTC. Translating it yields CAWSTPGQGDGYTF.

This clone was observed a handful of times. The chain employs TRBV27 and TRBJ2-2; TRBD2 matches 8 bases. Unmatched junction bases numbered 15, after V lost 5 bases and J lost 1 base. Germline V CDR1 and CDR2: MNHEY, SMNVEV (reference sequence). The CDR3 runs to 19 residues. The CDR3 nucleotides read TGTGCCAGCAGTCAAACTAGCGGTAGTCGGATTTTGAACACCGGGGAGCTGTTTTTT. It specifies CASSQTSGSRILNTGELFF.

The chain recombines TRBV5-1 with TRBJ2-1, with 8 bases fitting TRBD1. V gave up 2 bases and J gave up 6 bases; unmatched junction bases: 7. Germline V gives CDR1 SGHRS, CDR2 YFSETQ. The CDR3 has 15 residues. CDR3 sequence: CASSFLQGAGNEQFF. The CDR3 coding sequence is TGCGCCAGCAGCTTCCTCCAGGGGGCGGGCAATGAGCAGTTCTTC.